This T cell receptor beta chain derives from a study of blood T cell repertoires in COVID-19. At the level of the study: Sample material is recorded as cDNA or gDNA derived from T cells, B-cell-depleted T cells, or PBMCs.

V lost 3 bases and J 1 base, leaving 6 bases between the germline ends. The CDR3 has 12 amino acids. The germline CDR1 and CDR2 sequences are DFQATT and SNEGSKA (reference sequence). Assay: immunoSEQ multiplex PCR; the TCRdb copy retains only in-frame clones and omits some. The sample carries approximately 97,000 clones, more than 70% recorded once. The sequencing sample was made of peripheral blood. This rearrangement joins TRBV20-1 to TRBJ2-5; D gene ambiguous. The receptor was isolated from a human donor in a cohort sampled during active COVID-19. Here the CDR3 DNA reads TGCAGTGCTAGTAGACTCCAAGAGACCCAGTACTTC. This gives the protein CSASRLQETQYF.